Listed here are 9 T cell receptor beta chains from one sample, sequenced in a study of patients and donors after allogeneic stem cell transplantation. TCRdb analysed the RT-PCR reads with MiXCR anew, one entry per CDR3 protein. The data contain hundreds of thousands of distinct CDR3 sequences, roughly 14% of them singletons. Material for sequencing was blood, either unsorted or a sorted T cell fraction (not recorded which). Every receptor here comes from a human donor who was either an allogeneic HSCT recipient or a stem cell or donor lymphocyte infusion donor (not recorded which). It is not recorded whose cells these are; they may come from a transplant donor.

The rearrangement links TRBV4-3 to TRBJ2-7; D may be TRBD2 (5 bases). The CDR3 is 14 residues long. The V and J ends lost 0 bases and 5 bases respectively, with 11 bases between them. CDR1 is LGHNA and CDR2 is YSLEER in the germline V gene. CDR3 sequence reads: CASSQDRGSHEQYF. CDR3 nucleotide sequence: TGCGCCAGCAGCCAAGATCGAGGGTCCCACGAGCAGTACTTC.

This clonotype appeared a few times. The chain recombines TRBV6-1 with TRBJ1-1, with 8 bases aligning to TRBD1. CDR1 is MNHNS, CDR2 SASEGT, per germline. The CDR3 loop spans 16 amino acids. V shed 6 bases, J shed 5 bases, and the junction held 14 bases outside the gene matches. The CDR3 bases are TGTGCCAGCAGCCCCGGACAGGGAGCGCGGGTTACTGAAGCTTTCTTT. Amino acids: CASSPGQGARVTEAFF.

This clonotype has only a few counts. This sequence joins TRBV24-1 and TRBJ1-2, with D possibly being TRBD1 (6 bases). CDR3 length equals 12 residues. The V end was cut by 4 bases, the J end by 10 bases, with 12 bases between. CDR1 and CDR2 from the germline V gene are KGHDR and SFDVKD. CDR3 nucleotide sequence: TGTGCCACCAGTGAACAGGGTTTAGACTACACCTTC. Translating it yields CATSEQGLDYTF.

This clonotype was recorded many times. CDR3 nucleotide sequence: TGCAGTGCTAGAGCCCTTTTGCAGGAGACCCAGTACTTC. Its translation: CSARALLQETQYF. V and J are TRBV20-1 and TRBJ2-5, with D unresolved. This CDR3 is 13 amino acids long. Germline V CDR1 and CDR2: DFQATT, SNEGSKA (reference sequence). The V end was cut by 1 base, the J end by 5 bases, with 11 bases between.

A few counts support this clonotype. The chain is built from TRBV12-3 or TRBV12-4 and TRBJ1-2; D gene ambiguous. The CDR3 has 13 residues. Trimming stripped 5 bases from V and 1 base from J, with 8 bases between. The CDR3 nucleotides are TGTGCCAGCAGTCCCCAGCTTAACTATGGCTACACCTTC. The encoded protein is CASSPQLNYGYTF.

The V gene is TRBV10-3, the J gene TRBJ2-7; 9 nucleotides match TRBD2. Germline assignment: CDR1 ENHRY and CDR2 SYGVKD. J gave up 2 bases and V 0 bases, and 5 bases lay outside the gene matches. CDR3 length equals 16 residues. The CDR3 reads CAISESTLAGAYEQYF. The CDR3 DNA is TGTGCCATCAGTGAGTCGACACTAGCGGGTGCCTACGAGCAGTACTTC.

This clonotype was seen repeatedly, ten times or more. The chain couples TRBV15 to TRBJ2-2; no clear D. This CDR3 spans 15 amino acids. The V gene's germline CDR1 is LNHNV and CDR2 YYDKDF (reference sequence). V was pared by 5 bases and J by 3 bases, with 13 bases between. The CDR3 bases are TGTGCCACCAGCCCCGGGCCCCCCCACACCGGGGAGCTGTTTTTT. It encodes CATSPGPPHTGELFF.

This clonotype came up many times. In DNA, the CDR3 is TGCAGCGTTGAGACAGTCCCCTACGAGCAGTACTTC. Its translation: CSVETVPYEQYF. This sequence joins TRBV29-1 and TRBJ2-7; the D gene is possibly TRBD1 (5 bases). Trimming took 3 bases from V and 2 from J, leaving 8 bases between them. Germline V lookup: CDR1 SQVTM, CDR2 ANQGSEA. The CDR3 totals 12 residues.

This clonotype was detected only a few times. The V and J genes are TRBV5-6 and TRBJ2-3, with 8 bases identical to TRBD1. V shed 4 bases and J 9 bases; nucleotides not matched to a gene: 7. The CDR3 loop spans 13 amino acids. Germline V gene lookup returns CDR1 SGHDT and CDR2 YYEEEE. DNA for the CDR3: TGTGCCAGCAGCCAGACAGGGGTTCAAACGCAGTATTTT. This codes for CASSQTGVQTQYF.